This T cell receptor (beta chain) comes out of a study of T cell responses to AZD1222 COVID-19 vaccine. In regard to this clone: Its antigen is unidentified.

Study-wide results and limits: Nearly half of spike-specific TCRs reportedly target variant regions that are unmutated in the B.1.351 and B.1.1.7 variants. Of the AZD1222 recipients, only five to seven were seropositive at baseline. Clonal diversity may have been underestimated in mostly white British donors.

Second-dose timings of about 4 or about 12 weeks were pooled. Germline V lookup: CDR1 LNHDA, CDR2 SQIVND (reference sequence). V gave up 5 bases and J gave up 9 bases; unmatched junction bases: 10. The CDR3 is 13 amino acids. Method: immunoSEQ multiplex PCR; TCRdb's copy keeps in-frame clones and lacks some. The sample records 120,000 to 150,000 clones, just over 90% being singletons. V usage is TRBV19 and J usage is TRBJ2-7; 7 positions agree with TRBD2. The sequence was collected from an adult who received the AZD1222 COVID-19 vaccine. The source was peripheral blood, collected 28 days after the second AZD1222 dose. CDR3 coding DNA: TGTGCCAGTAGTCCGTCCCGGGGGGAGAGGCAGTACTTC. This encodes CASSPSRGERQYF. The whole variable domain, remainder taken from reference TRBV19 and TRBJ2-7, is DGGITQSPKYLFRKEGQNVTLSCEQNLNHDAMYWYRQDPGQGLRLIYYSQIVNDFQKGDIAEGYSVSREKKESFPLTVTSAQKNPTAFYLCASSPSRGERQYFGPGTRLTVT.